One sample yielded the 26 T cell receptor beta chains listed below, sequenced in a study of blood T cell repertoires in COVID-19. The method was immunoSEQ multiplex PCR; TCRdb's version includes in-frame clones alone and lacks a portion of them. The sample has some 300,000 clones, 88% seen once; the top ten hold 6.9%. Sequenced: peripheral blood. The receptors originated from a woman in her thirties who had recovered from COVID-19.

The rearrangement uses TRBV4-2 and TRBJ1-1; tentatively, D is TRBD1 (6 bases). The CDR3 is 17 residues long. The germline V gene encodes CDR1 LGHNA and CDR2 YNFKEQ. Trimming removed 2 bases at V and 5 bases at J, with 21 bases between. DNA for the CDR3: TGTGCCAGCAGCCAAAAAAGGCCGCTAGGGGGACGAACTGAAGCTTTCTTT. This sequence encodes CASSQKRPLGGRTEAFF.

The chain combines TRBV4-1 with TRBJ1-4; TRBD1 aligns across 9 bases. CDR1 and CDR2 from the germline V gene are MGHRA and YSYEKL. The V gene end was trimmed by 3 bases and the J gene end by 3 bases; junction bases not matched to a gene: 8. The CDR3 extends over 17 amino acids. The CDR3 sequence: CASSQTGTGTSNEKLFF. DNA for the CDR3: TGCGCCAGCAGCCAGACCGGGACAGGGACTTCTAATGAAAAACTGTTTTTT.

The chain carries TRBV15 and TRBJ1-5; maybe TRBD1 (5 bases). CDR1 is LNHNV, CDR2 YYDKDF, per germline (reference sequence). The germline V and J ends were trimmed by 8 bases and 9 bases, with 17 bases remaining between them. The CDR3 has 13 amino acids. CDR3 nucleotide sequence: TGTGCCACCCGCCGGGGGACGGAGGCGCCCCAGCATTTT. Protein sequence: CATRRGTEAPQHF.

As to this clone: At the DNA level, this CDR3 is encoded by other sequences in the same sample as well. This chain joins TRBV5-1 and TRBJ1-2; a possible D gene is TRBD1 (5 bases). Between the trimmed V and J ends, which lost 4 bases and 8 bases, there was a span of 15 bases. This CDR3 comprises 13 residues. Germline V gives CDR1 SGHRS, CDR2 YFSETQ. The DNA of the CDR3 is TGCGCCAGCAGCCCCTCACCAGGGTACGGCTACACCTTC. Translating it yields CASSPSPGYGYTF.

The rearrangement links TRBV3-1 (or the pseudogene TRBV3-2) to TRBJ1-2; the match to TRBD1 covers 10 bases. The CDR3 has 16 amino acids. Germline loops: CDR1 LGHDT, CDR2 YNNKEL (reference sequence). J was trimmed by 4 bases and V by 5 bases; bases with no gene match: 10. In nucleotides, the CDR3 is TGTGCCAGCAGCGATAGACAGGGGGCGGGTAGCTATGGCTACACCTTC. This codes for CASSDRQGAGSYGYTF.

V is TRBV28 and J is TRBJ2-2; 7 nucleotides align to TRBD1. The CDR3 consists of 16 residues. Germline V gene lookup returns CDR1 MDHEN and CDR2 SYDVKM. After removal of 6 bases from V and 4 bases from J, the junction contained 11 bases not matched to a gene. The CDR3 loop reads CASSHKPAGGTGELFF. CDR3 nucleotide sequence: TGTGCCAGCAGCCACAAACCCGCAGGGGGCACCGGGGAGCTGTTTTTT.

The chain links TRBV30 to TRBJ2-7; TRBD1 is a possible D gene (6 bases). There are 16 residues in the CDR3. V shed 1 base and J shed 2 bases, with 18 bases lying between them. Looked up from germline, CDR1 is GTSNPN and CDR2 is SVGIG (reference sequence). CDR3 sequence reads: CAWSDLRGFQAYEQYF. CDR3 in DNA: TGTGCCTGGAGTGATCTTAGGGGGTTTCAGGCCTACGAGCAGTACTTC.

The chain carries TRBV24-1 and TRBJ2-1; D may be TRBD1 (5 bases). V was shortened by 0 bases and J by 10 bases, with 12 bases between the two germline ends. The CDR3 sequence is 14 residues long. Germline V gives CDR1 KGHDR, CDR2 SFDVKD. CDR3 amino acids: CATSDLTGLGEQFF. The CDR3 DNA sequence: TGTGCCACCAGTGATTTGACAGGTCTAGGGGAGCAGTTCTTC.

The rearrangement joins TRBV6-6 to TRBJ2-5, with 7 positions matching TRBD2. The CDR3 is 16 residues long. Unmatched junction bases numbered 10, after V lost 2 bases and J lost 4 bases. Germline V gives CDR1 MNHNY, CDR2 SVGAGI (reference sequence). The CDR3 loop is CASSYPKGRGGETQYF. As DNA, the CDR3 is TGTGCCAGCAGTTACCCGAAGGGGAGGGGCGGAGAGACCCAGTACTTC.

The chain uses TRBV3-1 (or the pseudogene TRBV3-2) and TRBJ2-2, with D unclear. This CDR3 is 15 amino acids long. CDR1 is LGHDT, CDR2 YNNKEL, per germline (reference sequence). Trimming removed 3 bases at V and 0 bases at J, with 8 bases between. This CDR3 reads CASSHRGANTGELFF. Here the CDR3 DNA reads TGTGCCAGCAGCCATCGAGGAGCGAACACCGGGGAGCTGTTTTTT.

Note on this clone: The identical CDR3 is also encoded by other nucleotide sequences in the sample. The rearrangement joins TRBV5-1 to TRBJ2-3; TRBD1 might be the D (6 bases). This CDR3 is 14 amino acids long. CDR1 is SGHRS and CDR2 is YFSETQ in the germline V gene. Trimming left V 2 bases short and J 3 bases short, with 10 bases between. The CDR3 sequence: CASSLDRSTDTQYF. CDR3 bases: TGCGCCAGCAGCTTAGACAGGAGTACAGATACGCAGTATTTT. Drawing the rest from reference TRBV5-1 and TRBJ2-3, the complete variable domain is KAGVTQTPRYLIKTRGQQVTLSCSPISGHRSVSWYQQTPGQGLQFLFEYFSETQRNKGNFPGRFSGRQFSNSRSEMNVSTLELGDSALYLCASSLDRSTDTQYFGPGTRLTVL.

CDR3 DNA: TGTGCCAGCAGGGGGTCAGGGGGAAATGAGCAGTTCTTC. This sequence encodes CASRGSGGNEQFF. V gene TRBV6-5 combines with J gene TRBJ2-1, with 7 bases identical to TRBD1. This CDR3 comprises 13 residues. The germline gives CDR1 MNHEY, CDR2 SVGAGI. V lost 6 bases, J lost 7 bases, and 6 bases stayed unmatched.

The chain carries TRBV18 and TRBJ2-1; possible D gene TRBD2, 5 bases. CDR3 size: 13 residues. V was trimmed by 3 bases and J by 11 bases, leaving 14 bases between them. Germline CDR1 KGHSH, CDR2 LQKENI. The CDR3 DNA reads TGTGCCAGCTCACCTCGGGAAGTAAACCAGCAGTTCTTC. It is translated as CASSPREVNQQFF.

The gene calls are TRBV9 and TRBJ2-1; no firm D call. Trimming took off 3 bases at V and 2 bases at J, with 9 bases between the two ends. Germline CDR1 is SGDLS and CDR2 is YYNGEE. The CDR3 runs to 14 residues. CDR3 DNA: TGTGCCAGCAGCGAGCGAGAGACCTACAATGAGCAGTTCTTC. Translated, it gives CASSERETYNEQFF.

The CDR3 DNA sequence: TGTGCCAGCAGCTCAGTGACAATTGCCGAGCAGTACTTC. Its protein is CASSSVTIAEQYF. The V gene is TRBV7-9, the J gene TRBJ2-7, with no clear D. CDR1 and CDR2 (germline): SEHNR, FQNEAQ (reference sequence). This CDR3 is 13 amino acids long. Trimming took 4 bases from V and 6 from J, leaving 13 bases between them.

The chain links TRBV19 to TRBJ2-7; TRBD1 might be the D (5 bases). Trimming left V 2 bases short and J 10 bases short, with 15 bases between. The germline CDR1 and CDR2 sequences are LNHDA and SQIVND (reference sequence). This CDR3 region has 13 residues. CDR3 sequence reads: CASSILDSSEQYF. CDR3 nucleotides: TGTGCCAGTAGTATATTAGACAGCTCAGAACAGTACTTC.

This sequence joins TRBV7-6 and TRBJ2-2, with TRBD2 matching over 10 bases. The V gene end was trimmed by 4 bases and the J gene end by 6 bases; junction bases not matched to a gene: 11. CDR3 length: 17 residues. CDR1 is SGHVS, CDR2 FNYEAQ, per germline. CDR3 sequence: CASSSLAGTSASGELFF. The CDR3 coding sequence is TGTGCCAGCAGCTCGCTCGCCGGGACTAGCGCATCCGGGGAGCTGTTTTTT.

The chain employs TRBV6-5 and TRBJ2-2, with D perhaps TRBD1 (6 bases). This CDR3 region has 15 residues. The V gene lost 8 bases and the J gene lost 3 bases, with 16 bases spanning the gap. Germline assignment: CDR1 MNHEY and CDR2 SVGAGI. The CDR3 nucleotides are TGTGCCAGCCGCAGGGGCCCTATTGACACCGGGGAGCTGTTTTTT. Translation: CASRRGPIDTGELFF.

CDR3 DNA sequence: TGTGCCAGCAGAACCTCCGACAGGAACTATGGCTACACCTTC. This encodes CASRTSDRNYGYTF. The rearrangement uses TRBV6-5 and TRBJ1-2; a possible D gene is TRBD1 (6 bases). Trimming removed 6 bases from V and 2 bases from J, with 13 bases in between. The CDR3 has 14 residues. CDR1 and CDR2 (germline): MNHEY, SVGAGI.

Comment on this clone: Other DNA sequences within the sample encode an identical CDR3. The J gene is TRBJ2-5, the V gene TRBV5-1, with TRBD2 identical over 11 bases. V dropped 0 bases and J dropped 4; count of bases not matched to a gene: 2. The CDR3 spans 15 residues. Looked up from germline, CDR1 is SGHRS and CDR2 is YFSETQ. CDR3 amino acids: CASSLGLAGGETQYF. The CDR3 bases are TGCGCCAGCAGCTTGGGGCTAGCGGGGGGAGAGACCCAGTACTTC.

This chain links TRBV3-1 (or the pseudogene TRBV3-2) with TRBJ1-2; the D gene is possibly TRBD1 (6 bases). Germline CDR1 LGHDT, CDR2 YNNKEL (reference sequence). V shed 1 base and J shed 6 bases, with 15 bases lying between them. The CDR3 extends over 15 amino acids. CDR3: CASSQVPGVSNGYTF. The CDR3 nucleotides read TGTGCCAGCAGCCAAGTGCCAGGGGTAAGTAATGGCTACACCTTC.

The gene calls are TRBV7-9 and TRBJ1-1; D unclear. From germline, CDR1 is SEHNR and CDR2 FQNEAQ (reference sequence). This CDR3 is 17 amino acids long. V lost 2 bases and J lost 3, with 19 bases in between. The CDR3 coding sequence is TGTGCCAGCAGCTTATCCGTACAGACCAATGATCACACTGAAGCTTTCTTT. Translated: CASSLSVQTNDHTEAFF.

V usage is TRBV13 and J usage is TRBJ2-7; 13 positions match TRBD2. V gave up 5 bases and J gave up 0 bases; unmatched junction bases: 10. The CDR3 extends over 18 amino acids. Germline-derived CDR1 and CDR2 are PRHDT and FYEKMQ (reference sequence). As DNA, the CDR3 is TGTGCCAGCAGCGCCCGGACTAGCGGGGGTTATAGCTCCTACGAGCAGTACTTC. It encodes CASSARTSGGYSSYEQYF.

The chain employs TRBV4-3 and TRBJ2-2, with 14 bases lining up with TRBD2. The V gene's germline CDR1 is LGHNA and CDR2 YSLEER. V lost 3 bases to trimming and J lost 1 base; unmatched junction nucleotides: 7. This CDR3 is built from 19 residues. The CDR3 nucleotides read TGCGCCAGCAGCCACCCGGGACTAGCGGGGGATTTGAACACCGGGGAGCTGTTTTTT. This encodes CASSHPGLAGDLNTGELFF.

This chain connects TRBV5-1 to TRBJ2-3; D might be TRBD1 (5 bases). Germline loops: CDR1 SGHRS, CDR2 YFSETQ. Trimming took 0 bases from V and 6 from J, leaving 11 bases between them. This CDR3 is built from 14 residues. The CDR3 nucleotides read TGCGCCAGCAGCTTGGTGGGGCCCGGGGATACGCAGTATTTT. Translating it yields CASSLVGPGDTQYF.

This rearrangement joins TRBV28 to TRBJ1-4; 9 nucleotides agree with TRBD1. Trimming took 5 bases from V and 7 from J; bases not matched to a gene: 2. CDR1 and CDR2 from the germline V gene are MDHEN and SYDVKM. The CDR3 sequence is 13 residues long. CDR3 amino acids: CASSRQGVEKLFF. As DNA, the CDR3 is TGTGCCAGCAGTAGACAGGGGGTTGAAAAACTGTTTTTT.